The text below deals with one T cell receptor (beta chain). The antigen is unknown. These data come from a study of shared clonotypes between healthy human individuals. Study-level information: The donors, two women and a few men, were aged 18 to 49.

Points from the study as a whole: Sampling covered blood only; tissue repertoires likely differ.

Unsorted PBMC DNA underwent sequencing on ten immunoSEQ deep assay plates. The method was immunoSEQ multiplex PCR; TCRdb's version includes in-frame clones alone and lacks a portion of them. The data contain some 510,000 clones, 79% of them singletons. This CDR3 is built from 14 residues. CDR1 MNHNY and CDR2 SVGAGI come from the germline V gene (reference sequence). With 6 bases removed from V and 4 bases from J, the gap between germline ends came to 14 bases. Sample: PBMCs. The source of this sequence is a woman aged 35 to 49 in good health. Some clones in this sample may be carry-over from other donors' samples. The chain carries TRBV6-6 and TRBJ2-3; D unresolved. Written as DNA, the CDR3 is TGTGCCAGCAGGGACGGCCGTGCCGCAGATACGCAGTATTTT. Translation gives CASRDGRAADTQYF.